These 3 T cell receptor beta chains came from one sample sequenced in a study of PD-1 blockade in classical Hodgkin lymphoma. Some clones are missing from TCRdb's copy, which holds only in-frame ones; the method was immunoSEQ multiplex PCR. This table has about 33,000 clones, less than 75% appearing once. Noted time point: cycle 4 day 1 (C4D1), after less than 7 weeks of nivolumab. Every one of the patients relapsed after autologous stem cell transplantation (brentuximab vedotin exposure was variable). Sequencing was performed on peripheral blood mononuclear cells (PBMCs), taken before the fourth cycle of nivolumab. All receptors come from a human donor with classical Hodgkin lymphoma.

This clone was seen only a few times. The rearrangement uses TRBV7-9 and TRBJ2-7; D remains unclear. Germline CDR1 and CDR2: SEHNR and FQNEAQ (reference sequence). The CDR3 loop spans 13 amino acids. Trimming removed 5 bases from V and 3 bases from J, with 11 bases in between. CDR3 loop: CASSPYERYEQYF. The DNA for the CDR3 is TGTGCCAGCAGCCCCTATGAGCGCTACGAGCAGTACTTC. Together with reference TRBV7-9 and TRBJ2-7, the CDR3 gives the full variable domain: DTGVSQNPRHKITKRGQNVTFRCDPISEHNRLYWYRQTLGQGPEFLTYFQNEAQLEKSRLLSDRFSAERPKGSFSTLEIQRTEQGDSAMYLCASSPYERYEQYFGPGTRLTVT.

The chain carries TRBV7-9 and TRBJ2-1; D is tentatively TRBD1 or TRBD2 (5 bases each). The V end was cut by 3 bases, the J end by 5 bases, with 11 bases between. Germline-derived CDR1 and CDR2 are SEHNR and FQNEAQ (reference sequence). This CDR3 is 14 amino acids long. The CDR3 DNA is TGTGCCAGCAGCTTTTCCGGGGCGAACAATGAGCAGTTCTTC. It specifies CASSFSGANNEQFF.

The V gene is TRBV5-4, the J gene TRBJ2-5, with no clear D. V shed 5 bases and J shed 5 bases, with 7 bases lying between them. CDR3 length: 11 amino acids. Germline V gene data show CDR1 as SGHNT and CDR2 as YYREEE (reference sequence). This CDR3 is CASRATETQYF. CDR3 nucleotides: TGTGCCAGCAGGGCTACGGAGACCCAGTACTTC.